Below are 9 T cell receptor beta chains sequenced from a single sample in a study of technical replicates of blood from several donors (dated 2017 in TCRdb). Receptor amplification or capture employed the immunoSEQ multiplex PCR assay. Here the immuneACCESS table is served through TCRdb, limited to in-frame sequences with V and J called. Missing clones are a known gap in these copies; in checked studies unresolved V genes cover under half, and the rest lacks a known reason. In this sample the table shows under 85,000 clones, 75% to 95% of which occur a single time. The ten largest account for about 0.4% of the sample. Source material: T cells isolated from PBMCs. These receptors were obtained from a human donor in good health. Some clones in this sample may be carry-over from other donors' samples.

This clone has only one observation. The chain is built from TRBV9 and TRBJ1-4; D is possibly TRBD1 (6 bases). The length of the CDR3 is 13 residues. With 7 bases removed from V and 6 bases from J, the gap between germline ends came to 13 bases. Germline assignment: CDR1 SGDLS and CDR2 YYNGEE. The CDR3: CASSAGADEKLFF. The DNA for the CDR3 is TGTGCCAGCTCGGCGGGGGCCGATGAAAAACTGTTTTTT. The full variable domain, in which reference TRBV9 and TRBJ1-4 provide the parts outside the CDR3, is DSGVTQTPKHLITATGQRVTLRCSPRSGDLSVYWYQQSLDQGLQFLIQYYNGEERAKGNILERFSAQQFPDLHSELNLSSLELGDSALYFCASSAGADEKLFFGSGTQLSVL.

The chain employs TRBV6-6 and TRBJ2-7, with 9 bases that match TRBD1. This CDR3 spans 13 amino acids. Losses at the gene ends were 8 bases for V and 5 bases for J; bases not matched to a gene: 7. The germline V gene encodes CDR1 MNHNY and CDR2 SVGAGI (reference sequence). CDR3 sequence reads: CASLRDRDNEQYF. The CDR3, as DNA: TGTGCCAGCCTCCGGGACAGGGACAACGAGCAGTACTTC.

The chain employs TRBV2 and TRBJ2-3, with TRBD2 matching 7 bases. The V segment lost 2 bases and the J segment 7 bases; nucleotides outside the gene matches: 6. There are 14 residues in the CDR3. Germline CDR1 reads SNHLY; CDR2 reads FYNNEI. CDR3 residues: CASSEWAGENTQYF. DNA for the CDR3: TGTGCCAGCAGTGAATGGGCGGGAGAAAATACGCAGTATTTT.

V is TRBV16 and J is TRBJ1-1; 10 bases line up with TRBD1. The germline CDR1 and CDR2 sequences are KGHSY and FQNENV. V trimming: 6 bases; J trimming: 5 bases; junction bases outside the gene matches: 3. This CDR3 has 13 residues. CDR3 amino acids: CASRTGGVTEAFF. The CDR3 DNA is TGTGCCAGCAGGACAGGGGGCGTAACTGAAGCTTTCTTT.

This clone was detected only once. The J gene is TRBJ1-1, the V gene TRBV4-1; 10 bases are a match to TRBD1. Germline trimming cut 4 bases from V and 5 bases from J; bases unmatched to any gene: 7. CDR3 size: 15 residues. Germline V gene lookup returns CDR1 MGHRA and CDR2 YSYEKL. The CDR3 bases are TGCGCCAGCAGCCGAGGGACAGGGGAAGGTACTGAAGCTTTCTTT. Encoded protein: CASSRGTGEGTEAFF.

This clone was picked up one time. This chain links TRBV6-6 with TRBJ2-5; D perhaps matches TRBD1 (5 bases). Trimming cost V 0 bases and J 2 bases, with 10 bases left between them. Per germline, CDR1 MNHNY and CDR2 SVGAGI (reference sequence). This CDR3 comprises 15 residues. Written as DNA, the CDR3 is TGTGCCAGCAGTTACTCTAGGGGTTTTCAAGAGACCCAGTACTTC. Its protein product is CASSYSRGFQETQYF.

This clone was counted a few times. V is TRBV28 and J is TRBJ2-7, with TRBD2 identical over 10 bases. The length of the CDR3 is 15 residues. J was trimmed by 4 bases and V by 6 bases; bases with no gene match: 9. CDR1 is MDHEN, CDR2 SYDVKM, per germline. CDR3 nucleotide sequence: TGTGCCAGCAGAGGAGCTAGCGGGAGTGCGTACGAGCAGTACTTC. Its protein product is CASRGASGSAYEQYF.

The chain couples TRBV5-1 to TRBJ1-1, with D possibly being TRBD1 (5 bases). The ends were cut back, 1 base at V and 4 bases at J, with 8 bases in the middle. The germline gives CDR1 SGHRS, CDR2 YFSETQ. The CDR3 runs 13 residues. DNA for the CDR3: TGCGCCAGCAGCTTGACGGGGGGCACTGAAGCTTTCTTT. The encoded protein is CASSLTGGTEAFF. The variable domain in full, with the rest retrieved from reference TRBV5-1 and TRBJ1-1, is KAGVTQTPRYLIKTRGQQVTLSCSPISGHRSVSWYQQTPGQGLQFLFEYFSETQRNKGNFPGRFSGRQFSNSRSEMNVSTLELGDSALYLCASSLTGGTEAFFGQGTRLTVV.

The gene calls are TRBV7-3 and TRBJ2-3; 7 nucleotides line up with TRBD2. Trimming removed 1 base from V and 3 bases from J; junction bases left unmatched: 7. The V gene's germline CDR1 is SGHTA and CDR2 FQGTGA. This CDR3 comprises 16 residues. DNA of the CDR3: TGTGCCAGCAGCTTAAATGGGCGGGAGATTACAGATACGCAGTATTTT. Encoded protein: CASSLNGREITDTQYF. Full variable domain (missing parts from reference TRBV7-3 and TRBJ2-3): GAGVSQTPSNKVTEKGKYVELRCDPISGHTALYWYRQSLGQGPEFLIYFQGTGAADDSGLPNDRFFAVRPEGSVSTLKIQRTERGDSAVYLCASSLNGREITDTQYFGPGTRLTVL.